The 2 T cell receptor beta chains reported below all come from one sample, sequenced in a study of breast tumors, draining lymph nodes, adjacent tissues. The lymph nodes were axillary draining lymph nodes from breast cancer patients. One entry per CDR3 protein, called by TCRdb with MiXCR from the multiplex PCR reads. The repertoire holds 65,000 to 80,000 distinct CDR3 sequences, with approximately 19% as singletons. Sequencing was carried out using axillary lymph node tissue. These receptors originate from a female donor with breast cancer. Some clones in this sample may be carry-over from other donors' samples.

Remarks on this clonotype: This clone may be a read error of a much larger clone one base away. As DNA, the CDR3 is TGTGCCAGTTCTACAGGGGGCGGGGGAGATACGCAGTATTTT. It codes for CASSTGGGGDTQYF. The rearrangement joins TRBV9 to TRBJ2-3; 9 bases are shared with TRBD1. CDR1 and CDR2 from the germline V gene are SGDLS and YYNGEE. V was pared by 8 bases and J by 5 bases, with 9 bases of the junction left unmatched. CDR3 length: 14 residues. The variable domain in full, with the rest retrieved from reference TRBV9 and TRBJ2-3, is DSGVTQTPKHLITATGQRVTLRCSPRSGDLSVYWYQQSLDQGLQFLIQYYNGEERAKGNILERFSAQQFPDLHSELNLSSLELGDSALYFCASSTGGGGDTQYFGPGTRLTVL.

This clonotype appeared a few times. The chain joins TRBV6-1 to TRBJ2-4, with TRBD1 identical over 12 bases. This CDR3 comprises 20 residues. The trim removed 5 bases at V and 1 base at J, leaving 15 bases unmatched. Germline CDR1 and CDR2: MNHNS and SASEGT. The CDR3 reads CASSPTTGTGGYEAKNIQYF. CDR3 coding DNA: TGTGCCAGCAGTCCTACCACCGGGACAGGGGGCTATGAGGCCAAAAACATTCAGTACTTC.